Each of the 14 T cell receptor beta chains below was sequenced from the same sample in a study of shared clonotypes between healthy human individuals. Data came from immunoSEQ multiplex PCR; TCRdb stores just in-frame clones and leaves some out. This sample has over a million clones; roughly 96% occur once, and the top ten carry over 1%. Sequencing was performed on naive CD4+ T cells sorted from blood. Subset reported: CD45RA+ positively selected. These receptors came from a man younger than 40 in good health.

J is TRBJ1-1 and V is TRBV5-1; possibly TRBD1 for D (5 bases). V lost 7 bases, J lost 3 bases, and 13 bases lay in between. The CDR3 contains 13 residues. Germline assignment: CDR1 SGHRS and CDR2 YFSETQ. CDR3 DNA: TGCGCCAGCTGTTTGGAGGGGTACACTGAAGCTTTCTTT. It translates to CASCLEGYTEAFF. Looking up the rest from reference TRBV5-1 and TRBJ1-1 gives the full variable domain: KAGVTQTPRYLIKTRGQQVTLSCSPISGHRSVSWYQQTPGQGLQFLFEYFSETQRNKGNFPGRFSGRQFSNSRSEMNVSTLELGDSALYLCASCLEGYTEAFFGQGTRLTVV.

This sequence joins TRBV7-9 and TRBJ2-3; the match to TRBD2 covers 7 bases. The CDR3 is 13 amino acids. Germline-derived CDR1 and CDR2 are SEHNR and FQNEAQ (reference sequence). V was clipped by 8 bases and J by 2 bases; unmatched bases: 4. DNA for the CDR3: TGTGCCAGCGGGAGGGTGATCACAGATACGCAGTATTTT. Amino acids: CASGRVITDTQYF.

This clone showed up just once. The V gene is TRBV4-3, the J gene TRBJ2-5, with 7 bases aligning to TRBD2. The CDR3 spans 18 residues. CDR1 is LGHNA, CDR2 YSLEER, per germline. V lost 0 bases to trimming and J lost 9 bases; unmatched junction nucleotides: 19. The CDR3 DNA follows: TGCGCCAGCAGCCAAGATGGTATGAGGCCGGGACCTGGGGGGGCCCAGTACTTC. Protein product: CASSQDGMRPGPGGAQYF.

This clone was seen just once. This chain joins TRBV6-1 and TRBJ1-5; D is unresolved. V dropped 8 bases and J dropped 3 bases, with 8 bases sitting between them. Per germline, CDR1 MNHNS and CDR2 SASEGT. The CDR3 extends over 12 amino acids. As DNA, the CDR3 is TGTGCCAGCCGACCCTCCAATCAGCCCCAGCATTTT. This gives the protein CASRPSNQPQHF.

The J gene is TRBJ1-3, the V gene TRBV28; no firm D call. V dropped 7 bases and J dropped 12 bases, with 7 bases sitting between them. This CDR3 is built from 9 residues. Germline CDR1 is MDHEN and CDR2 is SYDVKM. The CDR3 DNA reads TGTGCCAGCACCTTTGTCATATATTTT. This codes for CASTFVIYF.

This clone was observed once. The chain uses TRBV6-5 and TRBJ2-1, with D possibly TRBD1 on 5 matching bases. Germline lookup yields CDR1 MNHEY and CDR2 SVGAGI. The germline V and J ends were trimmed by 2 bases and 6 bases, with 14 bases remaining between them. This CDR3 region has 15 residues. CDR3 nucleotide sequence: TGTGCCAGCAGTTACCAGGTACAGACAGCCAATGAGCAGTTCTTC. It is translated as CASSYQVQTANEQFF.

J is TRBJ1-5 and V is TRBV19; 9 bases match TRBD1. The CDR3 is 16 amino acids. After removal of 4 bases from V and 7 bases from J, the junction contained 11 bases not matched to a gene. Germline loops: CDR1 LNHDA, CDR2 SQIVND (reference sequence). In DNA form, the CDR3 reads TGTGCCAGTAGTAGAAATCCGGGACAGGGTCGCCAGCCCCAGCATTTT. Its translation: CASSRNPGQGRQPQHF.

This chain joins TRBV7-9 and TRBJ2-3, with TRBD1 identical over 7 bases. Trimming at V came to 5 bases and at J to 2 bases, leaving 7 bases not matched to a gene. The CDR3 sequence is 15 residues long. From germline, CDR1 is SEHNR and CDR2 FQNEAQ (reference sequence). In nucleotides, the CDR3 is TGTGCCAGCAGCCCCCGGGACAGACCCACAGATACGCAGTATTTT. Encoded protein: CASSPRDRPTDTQYF.

The V gene is TRBV18, the J gene TRBJ2-5; the D gene is possibly TRBD2 (5 bases). Germline-derived CDR1 and CDR2 are KGHSH and LQKENI. This CDR3 spans 14 amino acids. The ends were cut back, 1 base at V and 4 bases at J, with 10 bases in the middle. DNA of the CDR3: TGTGCCAGCTCACCACTGGGAAGCGGAGAGACCCAGTACTTC. Translation: CASSPLGSGETQYF.

J is TRBJ2-7 and V is TRBV30; TRBD1 aligns across 8 bases. CDR3 size: 12 residues. V shed 4 bases, J shed 6 bases, and the junction held 5 bases outside the gene matches. Germline V gene sequence: CDR1 GTSNPN, CDR2 SVGIG (reference sequence). For the CDR3, the DNA is TGTGCCTGGATCCAGGGGGCTCGCGAGCAGTACTTC. Protein product: CAWIQGAREQYF.

The chain joins TRBV5-4 to TRBJ2-1; the match to TRBD2 covers 14 bases. The CDR3 is made up of 20 amino acids. With 0 bases clipped from V and 8 bases from J, the junction kept 16 bases outside the gene matches. Germline assignment: CDR1 SGHNT and CDR2 YYREEE (reference sequence). The CDR3 DNA is TGTGCCAGCAGCTTGGCCGGGACTAGCGGGAGAGGAGGGAGGGTCCATGAGCAGTTCTTC. Translation: CASSLAGTSGRGGRVHEQFF.

This rearrangement joins TRBV2 to TRBJ2-1; 9 bases line up with TRBD1. V trimming: 6 bases; J trimming: 0 bases; junction bases outside the gene matches: 9. This CDR3 has 17 amino acids. CDR1 and CDR2 from the germline V gene are SNHLY and FYNNEI. The CDR3 DNA follows: TGTGCCAGCAGAGCCTCGACAGGGGGAAGCTCCTACAATGAGCAGTTCTTC. Amino acid sequence: CASRASTGGSSYNEQFF.

This rearrangement joins TRBV21-1 to TRBJ2-7; the table's D call of TRBD2 was not tested on the DNA. TRBV21-1 is deemed a pseudogene. The CDR3 is made up of 15 amino acids. CDR3 sequence: CASRCGLADSYEQYF. CDR3 coding DNA: TGTGCCAGCCGTTGTGGACTAGCGGACTCCTACGAGCAGTACTTC.

Comments on this clone: The identical CDR3 is also encoded by other nucleotide sequences in the sample. V is TRBV19 and J is TRBJ2-7, with a possible D match to TRBD1 (6 bases). CDR3 size: 13 residues. V shed 6 bases and J shed 0 bases, with 9 bases lying between them. Germline CDR1 and CDR2: LNHDA and SQIVND (reference sequence). CDR3 in DNA: TGTGCCAGTAGCCTACAGGGCTCCTACGAGCAGTACTTC. Its translation is CASSLQGSYEQYF.